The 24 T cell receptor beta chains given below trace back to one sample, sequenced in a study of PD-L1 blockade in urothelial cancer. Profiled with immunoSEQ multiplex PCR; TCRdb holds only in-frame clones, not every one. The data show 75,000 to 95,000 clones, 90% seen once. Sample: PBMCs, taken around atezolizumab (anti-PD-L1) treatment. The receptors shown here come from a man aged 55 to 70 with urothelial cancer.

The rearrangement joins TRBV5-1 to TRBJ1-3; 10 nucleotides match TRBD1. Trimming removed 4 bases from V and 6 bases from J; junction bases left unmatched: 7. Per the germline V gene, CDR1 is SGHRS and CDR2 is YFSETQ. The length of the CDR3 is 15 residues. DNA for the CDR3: TGCGCCAGCAGCACCGGGACAGGGGATAAAAACACCATATATTTT. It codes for CASSTGTGDKNTIYF.

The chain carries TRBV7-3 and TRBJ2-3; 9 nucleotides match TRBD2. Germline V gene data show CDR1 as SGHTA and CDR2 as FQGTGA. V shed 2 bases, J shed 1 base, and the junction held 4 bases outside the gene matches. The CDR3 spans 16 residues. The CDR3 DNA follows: TGTGCCAGCAGCTTAGATGAGCGGGGGGGCACAGATACGCAGTATTTT. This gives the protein CASSLDERGGTDTQYF.

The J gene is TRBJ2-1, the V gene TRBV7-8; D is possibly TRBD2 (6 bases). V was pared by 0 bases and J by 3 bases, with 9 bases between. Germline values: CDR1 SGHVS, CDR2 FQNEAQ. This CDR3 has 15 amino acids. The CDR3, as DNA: TGTGCCAGCAGCTTAGCGTTGGAGGGCTACAATGAGCAGTTCTTC. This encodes CASSLALEGYNEQFF. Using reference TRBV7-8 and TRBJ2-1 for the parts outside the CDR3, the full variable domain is GAGVSQSPRYKVAKRGQDVALRCDPISGHVSLFWYQQALGQGPEFLTYFQNEAQLDKSGLPSDRFFAERPEGSVSTLKIQRTQQEDSAVYLCASSLALEGYNEQFFGPGTRLTVL.

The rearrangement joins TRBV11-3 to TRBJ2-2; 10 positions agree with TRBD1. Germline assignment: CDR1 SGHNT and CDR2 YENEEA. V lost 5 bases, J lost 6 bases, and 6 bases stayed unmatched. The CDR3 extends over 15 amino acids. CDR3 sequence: CASSARDRGAGELFF. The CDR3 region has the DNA TGTGCCAGCAGCGCCCGGGACAGGGGTGCCGGGGAGCTGTTTTTT.

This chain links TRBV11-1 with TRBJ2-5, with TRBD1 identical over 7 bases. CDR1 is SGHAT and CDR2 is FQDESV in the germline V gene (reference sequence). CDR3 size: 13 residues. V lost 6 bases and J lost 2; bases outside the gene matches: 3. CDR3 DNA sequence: TGTGCCAGCAGACAGGGGTTACAAGAGACCCAGTACTTC. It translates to CASRQGLQETQYF. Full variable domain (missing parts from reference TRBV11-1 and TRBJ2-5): EAEVAQSPRYKITEKSQAVAFWCDPISGHATLYWYRQILGQGPELLVQFQDESVVDDSQLPKDRFSAERLKGVDSTLKIQPAELGDSAMYLCASRQGLQETQYFGPGTRLLVL.

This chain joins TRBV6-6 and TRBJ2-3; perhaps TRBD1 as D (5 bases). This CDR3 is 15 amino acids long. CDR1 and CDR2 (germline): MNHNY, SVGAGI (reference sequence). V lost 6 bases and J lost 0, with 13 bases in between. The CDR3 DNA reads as TGTGCCAGCAGCTCCGTCAGGGCTAGCACAGATACGCAGTATTTT. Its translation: CASSSVRASTDTQYF.

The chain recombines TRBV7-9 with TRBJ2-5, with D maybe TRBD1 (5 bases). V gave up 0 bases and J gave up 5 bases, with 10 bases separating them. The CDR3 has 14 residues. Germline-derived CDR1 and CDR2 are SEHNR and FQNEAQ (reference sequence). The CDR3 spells CASSLASGRETQYF. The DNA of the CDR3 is TGTGCCAGCAGCTTAGCTTCAGGGCGGGAGACCCAGTACTTC.

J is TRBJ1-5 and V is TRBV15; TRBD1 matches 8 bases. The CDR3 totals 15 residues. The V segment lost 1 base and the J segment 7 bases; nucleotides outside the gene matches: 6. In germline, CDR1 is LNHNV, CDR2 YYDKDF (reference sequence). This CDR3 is CATSRGRQGKQPQHF. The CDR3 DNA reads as TGTGCCACCAGCAGAGGTCGACAGGGGAAACAGCCCCAGCATTTT. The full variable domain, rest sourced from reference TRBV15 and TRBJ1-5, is DAMVIQNPRYQVTQFGKPVTLSCSQTLNHNVMYWYQQKSSQAPKLLFHYYDKDFNNEADTPDNFQSRRPNTSFCFLDIRSPGLGDTAMYLCATSRGRQGKQPQHFGDGTRLSIL.

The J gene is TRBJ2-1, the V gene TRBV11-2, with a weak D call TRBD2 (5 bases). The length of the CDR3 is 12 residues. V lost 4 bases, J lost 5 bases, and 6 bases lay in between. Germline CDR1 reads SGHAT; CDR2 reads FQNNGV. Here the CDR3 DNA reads TGTGCCAGCAGCTCACTAGACAATGAGCAGTTCTTC. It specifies CASSSLDNEQFF.

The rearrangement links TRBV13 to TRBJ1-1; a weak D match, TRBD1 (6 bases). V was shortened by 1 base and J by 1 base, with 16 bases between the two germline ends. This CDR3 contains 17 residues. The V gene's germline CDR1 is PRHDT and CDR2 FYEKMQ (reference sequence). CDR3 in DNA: TGTGCCAGCAGCTTAGACTCGTTGGGGACAAGGAACACTGAAGCTTTCTTT. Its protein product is CASSLDSLGTRNTEAFF.

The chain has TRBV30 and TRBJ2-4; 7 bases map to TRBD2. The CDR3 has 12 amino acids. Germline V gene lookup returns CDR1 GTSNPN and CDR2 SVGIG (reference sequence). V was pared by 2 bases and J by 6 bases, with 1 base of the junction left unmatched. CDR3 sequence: CAWSPGGNIQYF. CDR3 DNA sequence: TGTGCCTGGAGTCCGGGGGGAAACATTCAGTACTTC.

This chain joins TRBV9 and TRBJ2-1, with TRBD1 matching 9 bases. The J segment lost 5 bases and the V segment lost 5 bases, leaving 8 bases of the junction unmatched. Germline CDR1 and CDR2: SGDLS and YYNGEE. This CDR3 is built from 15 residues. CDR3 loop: CASREPGQGNNEQFF. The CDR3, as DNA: TGTGCCAGCAGGGAACCGGGACAGGGAAACAATGAGCAGTTCTTC.

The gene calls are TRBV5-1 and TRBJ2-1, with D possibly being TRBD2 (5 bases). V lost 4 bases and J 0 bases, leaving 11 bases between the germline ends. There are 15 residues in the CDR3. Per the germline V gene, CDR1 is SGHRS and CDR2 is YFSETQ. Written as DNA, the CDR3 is TGCGCCAGCAGCAAGACTACGTCCTCCTACAATGAGCAGTTCTTC. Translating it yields CASSKTTSSYNEQFF.

CDR3 bases: TGTGCCAGCAGTCGCACCCGGAGCACTGAAGCTTTCTTT. This codes for CASSRTRSTEAFF. This sequence joins TRBV6-4 and TRBJ1-1, with D hard to call. CDR1 is MRHNA and CDR2 is SNTAGT in the germline V gene. The CDR3 sequence is 13 residues long. V dropped 5 bases and J dropped 4 bases, with 11 bases sitting between them.

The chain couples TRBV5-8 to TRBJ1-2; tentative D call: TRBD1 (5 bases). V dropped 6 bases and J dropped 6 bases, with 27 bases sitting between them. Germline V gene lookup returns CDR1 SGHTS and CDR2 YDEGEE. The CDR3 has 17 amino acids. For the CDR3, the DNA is TGTGCCAGCACCGTAAACCGGGCAGGGTTGGGGTCTCATGGCTACACCTTC. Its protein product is CASTVNRAGLGSHGYTF.

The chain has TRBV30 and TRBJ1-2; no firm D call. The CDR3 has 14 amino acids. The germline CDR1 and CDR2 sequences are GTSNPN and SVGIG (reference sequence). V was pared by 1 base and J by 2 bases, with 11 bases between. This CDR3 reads CAWSGEPINYGYTF. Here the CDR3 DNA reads TGTGCCTGGAGTGGAGAACCTATAAACTATGGCTACACCTTC.

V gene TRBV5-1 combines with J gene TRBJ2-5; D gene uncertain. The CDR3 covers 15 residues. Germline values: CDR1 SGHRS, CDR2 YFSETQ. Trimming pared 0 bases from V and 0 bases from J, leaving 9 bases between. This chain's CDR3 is CASSLGARYQETQYF. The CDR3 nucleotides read TGCGCCAGCAGCTTGGGTGCCAGGTACCAAGAGACCCAGTACTTC.

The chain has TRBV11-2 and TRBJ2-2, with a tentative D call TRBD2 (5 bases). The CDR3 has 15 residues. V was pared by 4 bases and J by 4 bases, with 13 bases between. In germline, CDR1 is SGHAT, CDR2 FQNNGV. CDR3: CASSSRGFGTGELFF. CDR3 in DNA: TGTGCCAGCAGCTCTCGCGGGTTTGGCACCGGGGAGCTGTTTTTT.

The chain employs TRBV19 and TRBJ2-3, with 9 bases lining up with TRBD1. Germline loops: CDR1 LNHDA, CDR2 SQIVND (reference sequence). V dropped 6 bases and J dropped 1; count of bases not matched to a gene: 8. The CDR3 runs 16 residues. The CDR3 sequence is CASSKTRDRGTDTQYF. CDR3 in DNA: TGTGCCAGTAGCAAAACCCGGGACAGGGGCACAGATACGCAGTATTTT.

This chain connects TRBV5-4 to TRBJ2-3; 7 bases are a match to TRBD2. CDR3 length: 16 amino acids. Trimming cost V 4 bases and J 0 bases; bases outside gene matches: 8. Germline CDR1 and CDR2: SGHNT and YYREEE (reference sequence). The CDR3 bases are TGTGCCAGCAGCCTTGCCCAGCGGGGTAGCACAGATACGCAGTATTTT. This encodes CASSLAQRGSTDTQYF.

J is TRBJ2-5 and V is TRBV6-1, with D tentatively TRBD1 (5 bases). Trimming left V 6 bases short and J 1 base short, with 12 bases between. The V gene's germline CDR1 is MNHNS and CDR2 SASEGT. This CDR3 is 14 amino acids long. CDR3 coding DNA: TGTGCCAGCAGCCGACAGAGAGCCCAAGAGACCCAGTACTTC. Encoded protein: CASSRQRAQETQYF.

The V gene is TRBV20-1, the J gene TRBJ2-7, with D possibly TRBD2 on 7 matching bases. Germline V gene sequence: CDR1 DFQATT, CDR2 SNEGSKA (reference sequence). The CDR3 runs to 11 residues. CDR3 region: CSFWGGVEQYF. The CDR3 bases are TGCTCCTTCTGGGGGGGCGTGGAGCAGTACTTC.

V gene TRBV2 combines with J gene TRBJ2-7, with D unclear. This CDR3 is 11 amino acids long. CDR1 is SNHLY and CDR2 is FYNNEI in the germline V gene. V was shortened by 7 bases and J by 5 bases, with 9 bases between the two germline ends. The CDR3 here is CASTVQHEQYF. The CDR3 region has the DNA TGTGCCAGCACAGTTCAACACGAGCAGTACTTC.

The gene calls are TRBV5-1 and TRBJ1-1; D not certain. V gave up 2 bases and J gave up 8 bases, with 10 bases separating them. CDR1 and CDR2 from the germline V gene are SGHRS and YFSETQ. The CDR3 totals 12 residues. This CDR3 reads CASSFDNSEAFF. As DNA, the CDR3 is TGCGCCAGCAGCTTCGACAACTCGGAAGCTTTCTTT.